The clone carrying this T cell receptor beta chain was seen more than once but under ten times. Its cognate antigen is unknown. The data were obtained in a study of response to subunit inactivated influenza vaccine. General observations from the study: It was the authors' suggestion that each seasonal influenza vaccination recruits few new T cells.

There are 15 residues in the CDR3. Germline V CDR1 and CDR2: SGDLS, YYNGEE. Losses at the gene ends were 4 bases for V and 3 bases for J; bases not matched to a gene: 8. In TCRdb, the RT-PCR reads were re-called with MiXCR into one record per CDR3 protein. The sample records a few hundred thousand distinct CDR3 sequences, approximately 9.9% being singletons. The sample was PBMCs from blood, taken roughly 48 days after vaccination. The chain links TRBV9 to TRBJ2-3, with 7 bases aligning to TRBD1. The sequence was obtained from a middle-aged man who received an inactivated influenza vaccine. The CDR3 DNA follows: TGTGCCAGCAGCCCGACAGGGAGTATAACAGATACGCAGTATTTT. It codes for CASSPTGSITDTQYF. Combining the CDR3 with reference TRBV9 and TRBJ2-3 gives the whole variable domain DSGVTQTPKHLITATGQRVTLRCSPRSGDLSVYWYQQSLDQGLQFLIQYYNGEERAKGNILERFSAQQFPDLHSELNLSSLELGDSALYFCASSPTGSITDTQYFGPGTRLTVL.